The 8 T cell receptor beta chains below all came from one sample that was sequenced in a study of blood T cells in healthy people across ages. For the second PCR, which ran for about 7 to 11 cycles, a sample-barcoded 5' primer and a J-beta primer mix were used. TCRdb used MiXCR to reprocess the 5' RACE reads, holding one entry per CDR3 protein. Here the sample spans 850,000 to 950,000 distinct CDR3 sequences, around 26% being singletons. What was sequenced was blood. These receptors were obtained from a woman aged 80 or over in good health.

This clonotype has at least ten counts. CDR3 protein: CSARGQGGNYGYTF. The CDR3 coding sequence is TGCAGTGCTAGAGGACAGGGAGGCAACTATGGCTACACCTTC. The V gene is TRBV20-1, the J gene TRBJ1-2; 7 positions match TRBD1. J gave up 2 bases and V 1 base, and 4 bases lay outside the gene matches. CDR3 length: 14 amino acids. Germline lookup yields CDR1 DFQATT and CDR2 SNEGSKA (reference sequence).

Note on this clonotype: A read error may be the cause here, since a much bigger clone is one base away. The rearrangement uses TRBV12-3 or TRBV12-4 and TRBJ2-7, with 8 nucleotides matching TRBD1. Germline trimming cut 4 bases from V and 7 bases from J; bases unmatched to any gene: 15. This CDR3 spans 16 amino acids. The CDR3 nucleotides read TGTGCCAGCAGTTCATCGTCGGGCCAGGGGGCGAGGGAGCAGTACTTC. Translated, it gives CASSSSSGQGAREQYF.

This clonotype was seen a handful of times. The DNA of the CDR3 is TGTGCCAGCAGCGGTAGAGATCCAGATACGCAGTATTTT. This gives the protein CASSGRDPDTQYF. The chain uses TRBV11-3 and TRBJ2-3; D call uncertain. Germline assignment: CDR1 SGHNT and CDR2 YENEEA. The CDR3 contains 13 residues. V gave up 5 bases and J gave up 4 bases, with 10 bases separating them.

This chain uses TRBV28 with TRBJ2-5; tentative D call: TRBD2 (5 bases). Trimming left V 6 bases short and J 13 bases short, with 30 bases between. The CDR3 totals 16 residues. Germline V gene sequence: CDR1 MDHEN, CDR2 SYDVKM. CDR3 DNA sequence: TGTGCCAGCAGCTACAAGGGAAGAACTTATTGGCGGGTTAGGTACTTC. It specifies CASSYKGRTYWRVRYF.

This rearrangement joins TRBV12-3 or TRBV12-4 to TRBJ2-5, with D possibly TRBD2 on 7 matching bases. The CDR3 consists of 16 residues. The V gene lost 2 bases and the J gene lost 5 bases, with 18 bases spanning the gap. CDR3 DNA sequence: TGTGCCAGCAGTTTAAGTGGGGGGGCTGGGGGGGAGACCCAGTACTTC. This translates into CASSLSGGAGGETQYF.

This chain links TRBV7-2 with TRBJ2-6, with D maybe TRBD1 (6 bases). V was clipped by 5 bases and J by 0 bases, with 14 bases between them. This CDR3 region has 17 residues. CDR1 and CDR2 from the germline V gene are SGHTA and FQGNSA. The CDR3 DNA reads as TGTGCCAGCAGCCCCGGACAGAGCGTCTCTGGGGCCAACGTCCTGACTTTC. This sequence encodes CASSPGQSVSGANVLTF.

There are many counts of this clonotype. The chain recombines TRBV5-1 with TRBJ2-5, with 13 bases matching TRBD2. Germline CDR1 reads SGHRS; CDR2 reads YFSETQ. There are 16 residues in the CDR3. Trimming took 4 bases from V and 5 from J; bases not matched to a gene: 8. CDR3 DNA: TGCGCCAGCAGCACCGGGACTAGCGGGGTCCGGGAGACCCAGTACTTC. Translation gives CASSTGTSGVRETQYF.

This clonotype has a count of ten or more. The chain recombines TRBV5-4 with TRBJ2-3; 7 bases are shared with TRBD1. CDR3 length: 15 residues. Germline V gives CDR1 SGHNT, CDR2 YYREEE (reference sequence). V dropped 5 bases and J dropped 5; count of bases not matched to a gene: 11. CDR3 coding DNA: TGTGCCAGCAGTTCGCCAGGGACAGAATTAGATACGCAGTATTTT. This sequence encodes CASSSPGTELDTQYF.